This T cell receptor (beta chain) was observed in a study of blood T cell repertoires in COVID-19. This CDR3 is built from 16 residues. The ends lost 0 bases at V and 3 bases at J; junction bases unmatched: 6. The germline gives CDR1 SGHNT, CDR2 YYREEE (reference sequence). Original processing notes: Estimates of nucleated cell counts were drawn from the amplification of reference gene primers. Produced via immunoSEQ multiplex PCR; TCRdb's table is partial and in-frame only. V and J calls and clone size are copied from that table; D and trimming were computed from the DNA. The repertoire holds 190,000 or so clones, with 80% to 90% as singletons.

The chain couples TRBV5-4 to TRBJ1-2, with TRBD1 matching 9 bases. Material for sequencing was peripheral blood. This receptor was identified in a man aged 40-55 years with active or convalescent COVID-19. CDR3 region: CASSLAPRQGDYGYTF. The CDR3 bases are TGTGCCAGCAGCTTGGCGCCCCGACAGGGGGACTATGGCTACACCTTC.